These 14 T cell receptor beta chains came from one sample sequenced in a study of PD-1 blockade in mismatch repair-deficient tumors. Clones were read by immunoSEQ multiplex PCR, and TCRdb kept only the in-frame ones, dropping some. This table holds more than 15,000 clones, approximately 83% found once. The material sequenced was PBMCs, taken 4 weeks after starting pembrolizumab. These receptors originate from an adult with mismatch repair-deficient cancer.

In DNA, the CDR3 is TGTGCCAAAAACAGGGAGAATAAAACTAGCGGGAGGGCCTTAAATGAGCAGTTCTTC. Encoded protein: CAKNRENKTSGRALNEQFF. This rearrangement joins TRBV28 to TRBJ2-1, with 13 bases fitting TRBD2. The CDR3 loop spans 19 amino acids. The V and J ends lost 10 bases and 7 bases, in that order; junction bases with no gene match: 22. The germline gives CDR1 MDHEN, CDR2 SYDVKM.

The genes are TRBV25-1 and TRBJ1-6; no reliable D call. V gave up 4 bases and J gave up 4 bases, with 8 bases separating them. CDR1 MGHDK and CDR2 SYGVNS come from the germline V gene. There are 14 residues in the CDR3. The CDR3 DNA reads as TGTGCCAGCAGTGTGACATCTTATAATTCACCCCTCCACTTT. Its protein product is CASSVTSYNSPLHF.

The chain joins TRBV4-2 to TRBJ2-2; D possibly corresponds to TRBD2 (6 bases). Germline V lookup: CDR1 LGHNA, CDR2 YNFKEQ. Trimming stripped 5 bases from V and 7 bases from J, with 11 bases between. The CDR3 contains 13 residues. Here the CDR3 reads CASSSRLVGELFF. CDR3 sequence (DNA): TGTGCCAGCAGCTCCCGACTAGTCGGGGAGCTGTTTTTT.

The chain carries TRBV29-1 and TRBJ2-2, with unresolved D. Germline CDR1 reads SQVTM; CDR2 reads ANQGSEA. This CDR3 contains 17 residues. V shed 6 bases and J shed 5 bases, with 25 bases lying between them. CDR3 coding DNA: TGCAGCGTCTTGAGAGATGGAGCGCGAGTTCGAACCGGGGAGCTGTTTTTT. This sequence encodes CSVLRDGARVRTGELFF.

CDR3 nucleotides: TGTGCCAGCAGCGTGGCGGGAGGGCCGGATTACGAGCAGTACTTC. Its translation is CASSVAGGPDYEQYF. The chain carries TRBV9 and TRBJ2-7; 9 bases agree with TRBD2. The germline CDR1 and CDR2 sequences are SGDLS and YYNGEE. J was trimmed by 4 bases and V by 2 bases; bases with no gene match: 7. CDR3 length: 15 residues.

This clone was seen a single time. V usage is TRBV6-6 and J usage is TRBJ2-7; D might be TRBD1 (6 bases). Germline-derived CDR1 and CDR2 are MNHNY and SVGAGI (reference sequence). The CDR3 is 12 amino acids. V lost 6 bases and J 4 bases, leaving 10 bases between the germline ends. This CDR3 is CASRRQEYEQYF. In DNA, the CDR3 is TGTGCCAGCAGACGACAGGAGTACGAGCAGTACTTC.

The chain couples TRBV27 to TRBJ1-2, with D perhaps matching TRBD1 (5 bases). Per the germline V gene, CDR1 is MNHEY and CDR2 is SMNVEV (reference sequence). CDR3 length equals 15 residues. V lost 5 bases and J 7 bases, leaving 20 bases between the germline ends. CDR3 residues: CASSPLGGEGVGYTF. Here the CDR3 DNA reads TGTGCCAGCAGTCCCTTGGGGGGTGAGGGTGTTGGCTACACCTTC.

This clone was counted a single time. The chain recombines TRBV5-1 with TRBJ2-2, with 12 bases identical to TRBD2. Germline CDR1 and CDR2: SGHRS and YFSETQ. The CDR3 length is 17 residues. The V segment lost 4 bases and the J segment 6 bases; nucleotides outside the gene matches: 10. Here the CDR3 reads CASSPRTSGISAGELFF. The CDR3 region has the DNA TGCGCCAGCAGCCCACGGACTAGCGGGATTTCCGCCGGGGAGCTGTTTTTT.

V is TRBV5-4 and J is TRBJ2-3, with D uncertain. CDR1 and CDR2 (germline): SGHNT, YYREEE (reference sequence). The germline V and J ends were trimmed by 5 bases and 5 bases, with 12 bases remaining between them. The CDR3 loop spans 13 amino acids. CDR3 sequence reads: CASRTPIRDTQYF. The CDR3 DNA sequence: TGTGCCAGCAGAACCCCTATTAGAGATACGCAGTATTTT.

The CDR3 region is CASSRYTSGGTYEQYF. CDR3 DNA sequence: TGTGCCAGCAGTCGTTATACTAGCGGGGGGACCTACGAGCAGTACTTC. The chain combines TRBV27 with TRBJ2-7; TRBD2 agrees at 12 bases. Germline V gene sequence: CDR1 MNHEY, CDR2 SMNVEV (reference sequence). After removal of 5 bases from V and 2 bases from J, the junction contained 7 bases not matched to a gene. The CDR3 runs to 16 residues.

The rearrangement links TRBV6-1 to TRBJ2-5; possibly TRBD1 for D (5 bases). The last part of the DNA fits TRBJ2-7 better; the J call may be wrong. The germline V gene has CDR1 MNHNS and CDR2 SASEGT. The CDR3 extends over 14 amino acids. In DNA form, the CDR3 reads TGTGCCAGCAGTGAGAACAGGATATCCTACGAGCAGTACTTC. This codes for CASSENRISYEQYF.

The table lists this clone with a few counts. Other DNA sequences in the same sample also yield this CDR3. The chain links TRBV7-2 to TRBJ2-7; 10 nucleotides align to TRBD2. CDR1 SGHTA and CDR2 FQGNSA come from the germline V gene. The CDR3 is 15 residues long. Losses at the gene ends were 2 bases for V and 2 bases for J; bases not matched to a gene: 3. CDR3 nucleotide sequence: TGTGCCAGCAGCTTAAGAACTAGCGGGACCTACGAGCAGTACTTC. Translated: CASSLRTSGTYEQYF. The full variable domain, rest sourced from reference TRBV7-2 and TRBJ2-7, is GAGVSQSPSNKVTEKGKDVELRCDPISGHTALYWYRQSLGQGLEFLIYFQGNSAPDKSGLPSDRFSAERTGGSVSTLTIQRTQQEDSAVYLCASSLRTSGTYEQYFGPGTRLTVT.

The genes are TRBV5-1 and TRBJ2-7, with D maybe TRBD2 (6 bases). Germline V CDR1 and CDR2: SGHRS, YFSETQ. The CDR3 length is 15 residues. Between the trimmed V and J ends, which lost 0 bases and 3 bases, there was a span of 13 bases. CDR3 nucleotides: TGCGCCAGCAGCTTGGCTCCGGGAGAAGGCTACGAGCAGTACTTC. Its protein product is CASSLAPGEGYEQYF.

The chain employs TRBV28 and TRBJ1-6, with D unresolved. V was trimmed by 6 bases and J by 9 bases, leaving 15 bases between them. CDR1 is MDHEN and CDR2 is SYDVKM in the germline V gene. This CDR3 has 14 amino acids. As DNA, the CDR3 is TGTGCCAGCAGGATCGCTATTGCGGGTTCACCCCTCCACTTT. Residues: CASRIAIAGSPLHF.